Shown below are 2 T cell receptor beta chains from a single sample sequenced in a study of cytomegalovirus exposure and HLA in healthy donors. In the PCR, 60 Vbeta and 13 Jbeta primers were used. This table comes from immunoSEQ multiplex PCR, and its TCRdb copy is limited to in-frame clones, with some not included. The table lists about 160,000 clones, roughly 85% of them singletons. What was sequenced was PBMCs. The receptor source for this set is a man aged 25-45 years in good health and CMV-seronegative.

As DNA, the CDR3 is TGTGCCTGGACCTGGAGCGGGGACAGCACAGATACGCAGTATTTT. Translation gives CAWTWSGDSTDTQYF. The chain joins TRBV30 to TRBJ2-3; 7 bases match TRBD2. Germline V lookup: CDR1 GTSNPN, CDR2 SVGIG (reference sequence). J lost 0 bases, V lost 4 bases, and 7 bases had no gene match. The CDR3 has 15 amino acids.

The chain combines TRBV30 with TRBJ2-3, with TRBD1 matching 9 bases. Per germline, CDR1 GTSNPN and CDR2 SVGIG (reference sequence). This CDR3 contains 14 residues. Losses at the gene ends were 5 bases for V and 11 bases for J; bases not matched to a gene: 14. The CDR3 loop reads CAWWGGQGLGRQYF. DNA for the CDR3: TGTGCCTGGTGGGGGGGACAGGGACTGGGGAGGCAGTATTTT.